This T cell receptor beta chain was obtained from a study of blood T cell repertoires in COVID-19. Looking at the study overall: Sources were T cells, B-cell-depleted T cells, or PBMCs; the material itself was cDNA or gDNA.

Original data processing: Reference gene primer amplification gave estimated nucleated cell counts. Assay used: immunoSEQ multiplex PCR; TCRdb lists only in-frame clones, some missing. D and trimming come from the DNA, and the V and J calls and clone size come from that table. The sample includes roughly 320,000 clones, 90% of them seen just once. J gave up 5 bases and V 0 bases, and 3 bases lay outside the gene matches. The CDR3 loop spans 14 amino acids. Germline CDR1 reads PRHDT; CDR2 reads FYEKMQ (reference sequence). Individuals drawn from 24 US areas were about 18 to 100 years old. Participant-reported clinical history was the basis for cohort assignment.

The V call is TRBV13, the J call TRBJ1-2, with 7 bases aligning to TRBD1. The sequenced material came from PBMCs or T cells enriched from blood (not recorded which). The TCR was taken from a woman aged 25 to 39 who had been exposed to COVID-19. Here the CDR3 reads CASSLGSGGYGYTF. CDR3 DNA sequence: TGTGCCAGCAGCTTAGGGTCAGGGGGTTATGGCTACACCTTC.